This T cell receptor beta chain was obtained from a study of blood T cell repertoires in COVID-19. Study-wide background: Collection of acute and convalescent COVID-19 samples took place in the United States, Italy and Spain. T cells, B-cell-depleted T cells, or PBMCs supplied cDNA or gDNA.

Trimming shortened V by 2 bases and J by 4 bases, and 9 bases separated the two germline ends. The CDR3 length is 13 residues. The germline V gene encodes CDR1 MGHDK and CDR2 SYGVNS. Authors' processing steps: Amplification from reference gene primers served as the basis for estimated nucleated cell counts. Some clones are missing from TCRdb's copy, which holds only in-frame ones; the method was immunoSEQ multiplex PCR. That table is the source of V, J and clone size, and D and trimming were worked out from the DNA. Among 150,000 to 200,000 clones listed, 70% to 90% were seen once. Seattle patients were enrolled during active infection and followed longitudinally.

The sequenced material came from peripheral blood. The chain links TRBV25-1 to TRBJ2-7; no clear D gene. The source is a woman aged 60-75 years with COVID-19, enrolled during active disease. Written as DNA, the CDR3 is TGTGCCAGCAGTGAAGAGTCAGGATACGAGCAGTACTTC. It codes for CASSEESGYEQYF.